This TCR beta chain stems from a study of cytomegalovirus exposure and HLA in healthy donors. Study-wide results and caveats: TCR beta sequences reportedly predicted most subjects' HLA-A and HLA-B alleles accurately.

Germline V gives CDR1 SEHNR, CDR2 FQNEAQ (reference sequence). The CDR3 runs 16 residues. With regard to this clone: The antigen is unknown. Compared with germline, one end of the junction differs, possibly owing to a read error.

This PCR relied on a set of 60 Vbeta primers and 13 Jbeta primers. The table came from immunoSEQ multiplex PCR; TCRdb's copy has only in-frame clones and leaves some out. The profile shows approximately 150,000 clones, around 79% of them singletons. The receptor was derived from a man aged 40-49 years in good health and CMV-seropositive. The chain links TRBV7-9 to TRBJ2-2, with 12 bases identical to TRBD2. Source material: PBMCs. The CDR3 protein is CTSSFTSGRSTGELFF. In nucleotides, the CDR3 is TGTACCAGCAGCTTTACTAGCGGGAGGTCCACCGGGGAGCTGTTTTTT.